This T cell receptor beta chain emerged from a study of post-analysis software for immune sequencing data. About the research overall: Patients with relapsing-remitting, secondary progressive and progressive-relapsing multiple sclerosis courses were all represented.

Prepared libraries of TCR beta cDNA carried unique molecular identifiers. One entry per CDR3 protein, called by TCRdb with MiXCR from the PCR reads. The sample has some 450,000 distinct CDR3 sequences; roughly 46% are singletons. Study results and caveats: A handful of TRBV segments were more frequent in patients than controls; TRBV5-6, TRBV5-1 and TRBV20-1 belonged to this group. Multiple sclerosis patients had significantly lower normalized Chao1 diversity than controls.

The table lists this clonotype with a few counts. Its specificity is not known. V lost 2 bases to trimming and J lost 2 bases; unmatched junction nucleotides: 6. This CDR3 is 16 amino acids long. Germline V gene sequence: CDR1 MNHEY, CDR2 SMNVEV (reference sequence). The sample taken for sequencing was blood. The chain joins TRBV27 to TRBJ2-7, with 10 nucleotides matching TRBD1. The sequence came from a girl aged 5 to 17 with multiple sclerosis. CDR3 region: CASSLRRGTGAYEQYF. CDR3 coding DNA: TGTGCCAGCAGTTTAAGGCGGGGGACAGGGGCCTACGAGCAGTACTTC.